The 21 T cell receptor beta chains listed next were all sequenced from one sample in a study of blood T cell repertoires in COVID-19. Using immunoSEQ multiplex PCR, the repertoire was profiled, and TCRdb retains in-frame clones only, with some absent. The sample has about 200,000 clones, 70% to 90% seen once. Sample: peripheral blood. These receptors originate from a man aged 55 to 69 with COVID-19, enrolled during active disease.

The chain combines TRBV2 with TRBJ1-1; 8 bases align to TRBD1. This CDR3 comprises 14 residues. J gave up 7 bases and V 6 bases, and 10 bases lay outside the gene matches. Germline V gene lookup returns CDR1 SNHLY and CDR2 FYNNEI. The CDR3 loop reads CASRQDRGGSEAFF. DNA for the CDR3: TGTGCCAGCAGACAAGACAGGGGCGGAAGTGAAGCTTTCTTT. Combining the CDR3 with reference TRBV2 and TRBJ1-1 gives the whole variable domain EPEVTQTPSHQVTQMGQEVILRCVPISNHLYFYWYRQILGQKVEFLVSFYNNEISEKSEIFDDQFSVERPDGSNFTLKIRSTKLEDSAMYFCASRQDRGGSEAFFGQGTRLTVV.

This clone was counted only a few times. V usage is TRBV6-2 or TRBV6-3 and J usage is TRBJ2-7; tentative D call: TRBD1 (6 bases). This CDR3 contains 14 residues. Germline CDR1 and CDR2: MNHEY and SVGEGT. V was shortened by 1 base and J by 4 bases, with 11 bases between the two germline ends. CDR3 protein: CASSYYSGAYEQYF. The CDR3 DNA sequence: TGTGCCAGCAGTTACTACTCAGGGGCTTACGAGCAGTACTTC.

This clone has more than one count but fewer than ten. The rearrangement links TRBV4-3 to TRBJ2-1, with D perhaps TRBD1 (6 bases). Germline CDR1 reads LGHNA; CDR2 reads YSLEER. The CDR3 loop spans 14 amino acids. Trimming left V 0 bases short and J 7 bases short, with 10 bases between. CDR3 nucleotides: TGCGCCAGCAGCCAAGAGGGGACACCTAATGAGCAGTTCTTC. Translated, it gives CASSQEGTPNEQFF.

This clone showed up just once. J is TRBJ1-4 and V is TRBV7-9, with a tentative D call TRBD1 (5 bases). CDR1 and CDR2 (germline): SEHNR, FQNEAQ (reference sequence). Trimming removed 5 bases at V and 3 bases at J, with 13 bases between. The CDR3 runs to 15 residues. CDR3 sequence (DNA): TGTGCCAGCAGCATCTCGGCAGGGTCTAATGAAAAACTGTTTTTT. Protein: CASSISAGSNEKLFF.

The chain uses TRBV15 and TRBJ1-2; D is perhaps TRBD1 (5 bases). The germline CDR1 and CDR2 sequences are LNHNV and YYDKDF (reference sequence). V was pared by 0 bases and J by 6 bases, with 8 bases between. CDR3 length: 13 amino acids. The CDR3 protein is CATSRDPQDGYTF. The CDR3 nucleotides are TGTGCCACCAGCAGAGATCCACAGGATGGCTACACCTTC.

This clone was observed once. This rearrangement joins TRBV5-1 to TRBJ1-1; D not resolved. There are 15 residues in the CDR3. V shed 2 bases and J shed 1 base, with 12 bases lying between them. Germline CDR1 SGHRS, CDR2 YFSETQ. DNA for the CDR3: TGCGCCAGCAGCTTTGCCGGGAACGGGAACACTGAAGCTTTCTTT. Translating it yields CASSFAGNGNTEAFF.

The chain combines TRBV7-8 with TRBJ1-5; D unresolved. V lost 5 bases to trimming and J lost 5 bases, with 7 bases between them. Germline CDR1 SGHVS, CDR2 FQNEAQ. The CDR3 sequence is 12 residues long. This CDR3 reads CASSPHYQPQHF. The CDR3 nucleotides are TGTGCCAGCAGCCCCCACTATCAGCCCCAGCATTTT.

The genes are TRBV6-2 or TRBV6-3 and TRBJ1-2; perhaps TRBD1 as D (6 bases). V was shortened by 4 bases and J by 2 bases, with 14 bases between the two germline ends. The germline V gene encodes CDR1 MNHEY and CDR2 SVGEGT. The CDR3 runs 15 residues. The CDR3: CASSLRPQGNYGYTF. The CDR3 region has the DNA TGTGCCAGCAGTTTACGTCCTCAGGGGAACTATGGCTACACCTTC.

This chain connects TRBV19 to TRBJ1-4; possible D gene TRBD1, 6 bases. The V and J ends lost 5 bases and 7 bases respectively, with 17 bases between them. The germline gives CDR1 LNHDA, CDR2 SQIVND (reference sequence). This CDR3 comprises 15 residues. The CDR3 DNA follows: TGTGCCAGTAGTCCGCGTGGGGGCAGGACTGAAAAACTGTTTTTT. This gives the protein CASSPRGGRTEKLFF.

This clone was seen once. The genes are TRBV3-1 (or the pseudogene TRBV3-2) and TRBJ2-5; possible D gene TRBD1, 5 bases. The CDR3 loop spans 15 amino acids. Trimming took off 0 bases at V and 1 base at J, with 9 bases between the two ends. Germline V CDR1 and CDR2: LGHDT, YNNKEL (reference sequence). As DNA, the CDR3 is TGTGCCAGCAGCCAAGAGGGGCGGAGCCAAGAGACCCAGTACTTC. Translating it yields CASSQEGRSQETQYF.

This chain uses TRBV7-2 with TRBJ1-1, with no clear D. The CDR3 is 13 residues long. Trimming removed 3 bases from V and 3 bases from J, with 8 bases in between. The germline CDR1 and CDR2 sequences are SGHTA and FQGNSA. The CDR3 region has the DNA TGTGCCAGCAGCTTGAGGTCGGACACTGAAGCTTTCTTT. Residues: CASSLRSDTEAFF.

The table lists this clone with a few counts. Other DNA sequences in this sample translate to the same CDR3. V usage is TRBV28 and J usage is TRBJ1-5; the D gene is possibly TRBD1 (5 bases). Germline V gene lookup returns CDR1 MDHEN and CDR2 SYDVKM. The CDR3 extends over 15 amino acids. Trimming stripped 2 bases from V and 1 base from J, with 9 bases between. The CDR3 is CASSLQGGSNQPQHF. CDR3 nucleotides: TGTGCCAGCAGTTTACAGGGAGGAAGCAATCAGCCCCAGCATTTT.

The chain couples TRBV19 to TRBJ2-6; TRBD1 matches 7 bases. Germline V CDR1 and CDR2: LNHDA, SQIVND (reference sequence). CDR3 length equals 13 residues. The V and J ends lost 7 bases and 8 bases, in that order; junction bases with no gene match: 5. CDR3 in DNA: TGTGCCAGTATCCGACAGGGATCCAACGTCCTGACTTTC. Protein: CASIRQGSNVLTF.

V is TRBV5-1 and J is TRBJ1-2; D is unclear. Trimming removed 5 bases at V and 0 bases at J, with 8 bases between. This CDR3 region has 13 residues. The germline gives CDR1 SGHRS, CDR2 YFSETQ. CDR3 nucleotides: TGCGCCAGCAGTGAGGCCGCTAACTATGGCTACACCTTC. Translating it yields CASSEAANYGYTF. The full variable domain, rest sourced from reference TRBV5-1 and TRBJ1-2, is KAGVTQTPRYLIKTRGQQVTLSCSPISGHRSVSWYQQTPGQGLQFLFEYFSETQRNKGNFPGRFSGRQFSNSRSEMNVSTLELGDSALYLCASSEAANYGYTFGSGTRLTVV.

The chain combines TRBV5-1 with TRBJ2-1; 7 bases line up with TRBD1. Germline-derived CDR1 and CDR2 are SGHRS and YFSETQ. This CDR3 is built from 13 residues. Trimming at V came to 3 bases and at J to 10 bases, leaving 7 bases not matched to a gene. The CDR3 spells CASSSTGVREQFF. CDR3 DNA: TGCGCCAGCAGCTCCACAGGGGTCAGAGAGCAGTTCTTC.

This clone appeared a single time. The rearrangement links TRBV5-1 to TRBJ1-5; D is unclear. CDR3 length: 16 residues. V was pared by 0 bases and J by 1 base, with 11 bases between. Germline CDR1 reads SGHRS; CDR2 reads YFSETQ. The CDR3 coding sequence is TGCGCCAGCAGCTTGGAGGCAGTCGGGAGCAATCAGCCCCAGCATTTT. It specifies CASSLEAVGSNQPQHF.

The gene calls are TRBV27 and TRBJ2-7, with 7 bases identical to TRBD1. The germline V gene encodes CDR1 MNHEY and CDR2 SMNVEV (reference sequence). The length of the CDR3 is 14 residues. J lost 2 bases, V lost 5 bases, and 6 bases had no gene match. Written as DNA, the CDR3 is TGTGCCAGCAGTCGAGGGACAGCTGCCTACGAGCAGTACTTC. Its protein product is CASSRGTAAYEQYF.

V usage is TRBV11-2 and J usage is TRBJ2-1; 7 bases line up with TRBD1. CDR3 length: 15 amino acids. After removal of 5 bases from V and 5 bases from J, the junction contained 9 bases not matched to a gene. Looked up from germline, CDR1 is SGHAT and CDR2 is FQNNGV. The CDR3 nucleotides read TGTGCCAGCAGCCCCCCCCGACAGGGTCACAATGAGCAGTTCTTC. Its translation is CASSPPRQGHNEQFF. Variable domain in full (rest from reference TRBV11-2 and TRBJ2-1): EAGVAQSPRYKIIEKRQSVAFWCNPISGHATLYWYQQILGQGPKLLIQFQNNGVVDDSQLPKDRFSAERLKGVDSTLKIQPAKLEDSAVYLCASSPPRQGHNEQFFGPGTRLTVL.

This chain connects TRBV3-1 (or the pseudogene TRBV3-2) to TRBJ2-1, with D possibly being TRBD1 (5 bases). V lost 6 bases to trimming and J lost 4 bases, with 7 bases between them. Germline V gene sequence: CDR1 LGHDT, CDR2 YNNKEL (reference sequence). This CDR3 contains 12 residues. CDR3 sequence: CASRGLYNEQFF. Written as DNA, the CDR3 is TGTGCCAGCAGGGGGCTATACAATGAGCAGTTCTTC.

This chain links TRBV18 with TRBJ2-1; 7 bases match TRBD1. Per germline, CDR1 KGHSH and CDR2 LQKENI. The CDR3 has 13 amino acids. The ends lost 4 bases at V and 5 bases at J; junction bases unmatched: 2. The CDR3: CASSLGQHNEQFF. The DNA for the CDR3 is TGTGCCAGCTCACTGGGACAGCACAATGAGCAGTTCTTC.

V gene TRBV3-1 (or the pseudogene TRBV3-2) combines with J gene TRBJ2-7, with D possibly matching TRBD1 (6 bases). V lost 7 bases to trimming and J lost 3 bases, with 16 bases between them. Germline assignment: CDR1 LGHDT and CDR2 YNNKEL (reference sequence). The CDR3 length is 14 residues. In DNA form, the CDR3 reads TGTGCCAGCACCCTCCTAGGCAGGGGCTACGAGCAGTACTTC. Protein: CASTLLGRGYEQYF.